The 20 T cell receptor beta chains in this list originate from one sample, sequenced in a study of blood T cell repertoires in COVID-19. Clones were sequenced by immunoSEQ multiplex PCR, and TCRdb holds only the in-frame ones, with some missing. The sample holds over 200,000 clones, over 75% seen once. The sample taken for sequencing was peripheral blood. The receptors originated from a woman in her 40s with acute or convalescent COVID-19.

The chain combines TRBV6-2 or TRBV6-3 with TRBJ1-2; a weak D match, TRBD1 (5 bases). Trimming cost V 0 bases and J 0 bases, with 14 bases left between them. Germline values: CDR1 MNHEY, CDR2 SVGEGT. CDR3 length equals 17 residues. The CDR3 loop reads CASSYSGGAASNYGYTF. CDR3 in DNA: TGTGCCAGCAGTTACTCTGGCGGGGCCGCCTCTAACTATGGCTACACCTTC.

V is TRBV11-3 and J is TRBJ2-1; D is possibly TRBD2 (6 bases). The length of the CDR3 is 16 residues. Trimming left V 4 bases short and J 0 bases short, with 13 bases between. CDR1 SGHNT and CDR2 YENEEA come from the germline V gene. The CDR3 DNA reads as TGTGCCAGCAGCTCGGCCGGGACTTACTCCTACAATGAGCAGTTCTTC. Translation: CASSSAGTYSYNEQFF.

This clone occurred many times. The chain recombines TRBV30 with TRBJ2-2; a possible D gene is TRBD1 (6 bases). The germline gives CDR1 GTSNPN, CDR2 SVGIG (reference sequence). This CDR3 region has 12 residues. V was shortened by 8 bases and J by 0 bases, with 7 bases between the two germline ends. The CDR3 DNA sequence: TGTGCCCACAGGGCGAACACCGGGGAGCTGTTTTTT. Amino acids: CAHRANTGELFF.

The chain uses TRBV3-1 (or the pseudogene TRBV3-2) and TRBJ1-5, with TRBD1 matching 10 bases. The trim removed 1 base at V and 2 bases at J, leaving 2 bases unmatched. Per germline, CDR1 LGHDT and CDR2 YNNKEL (reference sequence). The length of the CDR3 is 16 residues. Here the CDR3 DNA reads TGTGCCAGCAGCCAAGGGGGACAGGGGCGCAATCAGCCCCAGCATTTT. Amino acid sequence: CASSQGGQGRNQPQHF.

The gene calls are TRBV6-1 and TRBJ2-7; 7 bases line up with TRBD1. CDR1 MNHNS and CDR2 SASEGT come from the germline V gene. J was trimmed by 0 bases and V by 9 bases; bases with no gene match: 11. This CDR3 has 15 amino acids. The CDR3 DNA is TGTGCCAGTATCAATTGGGACAGCAGCTCCTACGAGCAGTACGTC. Its translation is CASINWDSSSYEQYV.

The V call is TRBV6-5, the J call TRBJ2-5; weak D call: TRBD2 (6 bases). The CDR3 consists of 13 residues. Trimming shortened V by 2 bases and J by 5 bases, and 9 bases separated the two germline ends. Germline CDR1 reads MNHEY; CDR2 reads SVGAGI. CDR3 coding DNA: TGTGCCAGCAGTTACGGGGGGTGGGAGACCCAGTACTTC. It codes for CASSYGGWETQYF.

CDR3 amino acids: CATSDLRTSGGSNEQFF. In DNA, the CDR3 is TGTGCCACCAGTGACCTCCGGACTAGCGGGGGATCCAATGAGCAGTTCTTC. The chain joins TRBV24-1 to TRBJ2-1; 13 bases are a match to TRBD2. The CDR3 consists of 17 residues. Trimming cost V 4 bases and J 6 bases; bases outside gene matches: 8. In germline, CDR1 is KGHDR, CDR2 SFDVKD.

The rearrangement links TRBV6-6 to TRBJ2-1; D not certain. Germline V lookup: CDR1 MNHNY, CDR2 SVGAGI (reference sequence). This CDR3 comprises 13 residues. Between the trimmed V and J ends, which lost 4 bases and 5 bases, there was a span of 9 bases. For the CDR3, the DNA is TGTGCCAGCAGTTTACAAGGAGACAATGAGCAGTTCTTC. Its protein is CASSLQGDNEQFF.

The chain joins TRBV2 to TRBJ2-3, with TRBD1 as a possible D gene (5 bases). CDR1 and CDR2 from the germline V gene are SNHLY and FYNNEI. Trimming pared 1 base from V and 3 bases from J, leaving 20 bases between. This CDR3 is 18 amino acids long. CDR3 sequence (DNA): TGTGCCAGCAGTGAAGAGGGTTCCGGCAGGGTCGGTACAGATACGCAGTATTTT. It is translated as CASSEEGSGRVGTDTQYF.

The V gene is TRBV5-1, the J gene TRBJ1-1; D remains ambiguous. This CDR3 comprises 14 residues. CDR1 is SGHRS, CDR2 YFSETQ, per germline. V was cut by 5 bases and J by 4 bases, with 15 bases left in between. The CDR3 coding sequence is TGCGCCAGCAGTTCGGTATCAGGCCCCACTGAAGCTTTCTTT. Its translation is CASSSVSGPTEAFF.

The chain employs TRBV27 and TRBJ2-2; 10 positions agree with TRBD2. Germline loops: CDR1 MNHEY, CDR2 SMNVEV (reference sequence). V lost 1 base, J lost 5 bases, and 4 bases stayed unmatched. The CDR3 runs 16 residues. CDR3 in DNA: TGTGCCAGCAGTTTATATGGTAGCGGGGGGACCGGGGAGCTGTTTTTT. Protein: CASSLYGSGGTGELFF.

The chain couples TRBV5-5 to TRBJ2-6, with TRBD1 matching 7 bases. The CDR3 extends over 17 amino acids. The trim removed 4 bases at V and 0 bases at J, leaving 7 bases unmatched. From germline, CDR1 is SGHKS and CDR2 YYEKEE (reference sequence). CDR3 nucleotides: TGTGCCAGCAGCCGGGGACAGCCTTTCTCTGGGGCCAACGTCCTGACTTTC. Translation: CASSRGQPFSGANVLTF.

This chain links TRBV2 with TRBJ2-7; D ambiguous. Germline assignment: CDR1 SNHLY and CDR2 FYNNEI. This CDR3 is 13 amino acids long. The V end lost 3 bases, the J end lost 2 bases, and 8 bases lay between the germline ends. CDR3 residues: CASSDGQTYEQYV. The CDR3 coding sequence is TGTGCCAGCAGTGATGGTCAGACCTACGAGCAGTACGTC.

The chain carries TRBV10-3 and TRBJ2-1, with D perhaps matching TRBD1 (6 bases). This CDR3 comprises 12 residues. Trimming removed 2 bases at V and 7 bases at J, with 6 bases between. From germline, CDR1 is ENHRY and CDR2 SYGVKD. The chain's CDR3 is CAISERGNEQFF. CDR3 DNA: TGTGCCATCAGTGAGAGGGGGAATGAGCAGTTCTTC.

The V call is TRBV5-1, the J call TRBJ2-2; 7 bases map to TRBD1. This CDR3 spans 16 amino acids. Germline V gene sequence: CDR1 SGHRS, CDR2 YFSETQ. Trimming cost V 7 bases and J 4 bases; bases outside gene matches: 13. CDR3 in amino acids: CASHFWGTASTGELFF. CDR3 sequence (DNA): TGCGCCAGCCACTTTTGGGGGACAGCTTCCACCGGGGAGCTGTTTTTT.

The genes are TRBV12-5 and TRBJ2-2, with TRBD1 as a possible D gene (6 bases). Germline V CDR1 and CDR2: LGHNT, FRNRAP. V shed 5 bases and J shed 0 bases, with 16 bases lying between them. The CDR3 runs 17 residues. The CDR3 is CASGPDPGTTNTGELFF. CDR3 coding DNA: TGTGCTAGTGGTCCGGACCCCGGGACAACGAACACCGGGGAGCTGTTTTTT.

The table lists this clone with a few counts. This chain joins TRBV21-1 and TRBJ1-1; the D call of TRBD1 is as the table states it, not checked on the DNA. TRBV21-1 is annotated as a pseudogene. The CDR3 contains 18 residues. CDR3 amino acids: CASSKKLQHHRGSTEAFF. The CDR3 nucleotides read TGTGCCAGCAGCAAAAAATTACAGCACCACAGGGGGAGCACTGAAGCTTTCTTT.

There are a few counts of this clone. This chain connects TRBV10-2 to TRBJ1-2; D not resolved. The CDR3 consists of 14 residues. Germline V lookup: CDR1 WSHSY, CDR2 SAAADI. V lost 2 bases, J lost 5 bases, and 12 bases lay in between. The DNA of the CDR3 is TGCGCCAGCAGTGAGGCGTCGGGTGTTTATGGCTACACCTTC. Protein: CASSEASGVYGYTF.

The V gene is TRBV15, the J gene TRBJ2-7; 8 bases fit TRBD1. CDR3 length equals 14 residues. The V and J ends lost 2 bases and 4 bases, in that order; junction bases with no gene match: 4. The germline V gene encodes CDR1 LNHNV and CDR2 YYDKDF (reference sequence). This CDR3 is CATSRRTGSYEQYV. The DNA of the CDR3 is TGTGCCACCAGCAGAAGGACAGGGTCGTACGAGCAGTACGTC.

In this sample, this clone turned up once. This chain links TRBV11-2 with TRBJ1-1; 8 bases map to TRBD1. This CDR3 spans 16 amino acids. The V gene's germline CDR1 is SGHAT and CDR2 FQNNGV. The J segment lost 0 bases and the V segment lost 6 bases, leaving 9 bases of the junction unmatched. CDR3 protein: CASSQGAGSMNTEAFF. Written as DNA, the CDR3 is TGTGCCAGCAGTCAGGGGGCAGGATCAATGAACACTGAAGCTTTCTTT. The full variable domain, its missing parts supplied by reference TRBV11-2 and TRBJ1-1, is EAGVAQSPRYKIIEKRQSVAFWCNPISGHATLYWYQQILGQGPKLLIQFQNNGVVDDSQLPKDRFSAERLKGVDSTLKIQPAKLEDSAVYLCASSQGAGSMNTEAFFGQGTRLTVV.